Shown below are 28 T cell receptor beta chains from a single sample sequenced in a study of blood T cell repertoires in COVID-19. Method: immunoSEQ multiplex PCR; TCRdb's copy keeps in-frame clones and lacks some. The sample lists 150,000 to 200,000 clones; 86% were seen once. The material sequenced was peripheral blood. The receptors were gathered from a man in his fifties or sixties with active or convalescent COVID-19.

In DNA, the CDR3 is TGCGCCAGCAGCTTGTGGGGCAGCTCTGGAAACACCATATATTTT. Its protein is CASSLWGSSGNTIYF. The V and J genes are TRBV5-1 and TRBJ1-3; tentative D call: TRBD1 (5 bases). The V gene lost 1 base and the J gene lost 0 bases, with 8 bases spanning the gap. The CDR3 is made up of 15 amino acids. Per the germline V gene, CDR1 is SGHRS and CDR2 is YFSETQ. Full variable domain (rest looked up from reference TRBV5-1 and TRBJ1-3): KAGVTQTPRYLIKTRGQQVTLSCSPISGHRSVSWYQQTPGQGLQFLFEYFSETQRNKGNFPGRFSGRQFSNSRSEMNVSTLELGDSALYLCASSLWGSSGNTIYFGEGSWLTVV.

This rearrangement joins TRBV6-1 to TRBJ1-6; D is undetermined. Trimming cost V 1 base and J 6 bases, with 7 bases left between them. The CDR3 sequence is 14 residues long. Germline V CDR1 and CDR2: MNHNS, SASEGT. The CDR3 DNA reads TGTGCCAGCAGTGAAGATTACAGTAATTCACCCCTCCACTTT. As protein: CASSEDYSNSPLHF.

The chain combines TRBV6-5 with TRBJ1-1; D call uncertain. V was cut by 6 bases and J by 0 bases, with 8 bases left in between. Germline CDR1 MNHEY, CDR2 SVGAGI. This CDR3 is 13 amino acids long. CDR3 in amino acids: CASRPPVNTEAFF. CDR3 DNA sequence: TGTGCCAGCAGGCCTCCGGTGAACACTGAAGCTTTCTTT.

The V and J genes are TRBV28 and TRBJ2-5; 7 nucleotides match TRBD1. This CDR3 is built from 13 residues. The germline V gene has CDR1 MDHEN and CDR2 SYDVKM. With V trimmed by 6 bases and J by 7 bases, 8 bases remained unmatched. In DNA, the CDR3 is TGTGCCAGCAGCTCAGGGGGACGGGGGACCCAGTACTTC. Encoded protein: CASSSGGRGTQYF. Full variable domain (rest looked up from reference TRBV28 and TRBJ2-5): DVKVTQSSRYLVKRTGEKVFLECVQDMDHENMFWYRQDPGLGLRLIYFSYDVKMKEKGDIPEGYSVSREKKERFSLILESASTNQTSMYLCASSSGGRGTQYFGPGTRLLVL.

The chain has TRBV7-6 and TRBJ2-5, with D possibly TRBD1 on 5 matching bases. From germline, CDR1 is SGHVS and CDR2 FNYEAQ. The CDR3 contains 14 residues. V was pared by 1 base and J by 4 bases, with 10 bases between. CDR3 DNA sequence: TGTGCCAGCAGCTTAGGTGCAGGGCGAGAGACCCAGTACTTC. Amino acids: CASSLGAGRETQYF.

DNA for the CDR3: TGTGCCAGCAGACACGGGGACACTGAAGCTTTCTTT. This codes for CASRHGDTEAFF. J is TRBJ1-1 and V is TRBV5-5; D is ambiguous. Trimming took off 5 bases at V and 3 bases at J, with 8 bases between the two ends. This CDR3 contains 12 residues. Germline V gives CDR1 SGHKS, CDR2 YYEKEE (reference sequence).

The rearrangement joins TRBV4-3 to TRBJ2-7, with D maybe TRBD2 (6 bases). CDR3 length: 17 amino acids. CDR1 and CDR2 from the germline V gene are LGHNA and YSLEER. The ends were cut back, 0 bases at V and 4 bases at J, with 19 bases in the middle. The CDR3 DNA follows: TGCGCCAGCAGCCAAGACCCCTCCCGGGGTGGGGGGTACGAGCAGTACTTC. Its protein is CASSQDPSRGGGYEQYF.

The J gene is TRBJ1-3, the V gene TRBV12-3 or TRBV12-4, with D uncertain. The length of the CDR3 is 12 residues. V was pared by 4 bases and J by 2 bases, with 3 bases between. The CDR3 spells CASSSAGNTIYF. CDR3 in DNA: TGTGCCAGCAGTTCGGCTGGAAACACCATATATTTT.

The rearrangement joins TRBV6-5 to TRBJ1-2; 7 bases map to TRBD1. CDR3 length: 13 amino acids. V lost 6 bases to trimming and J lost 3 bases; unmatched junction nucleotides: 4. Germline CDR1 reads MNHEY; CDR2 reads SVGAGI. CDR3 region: CASRRQGDYGYTF. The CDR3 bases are TGTGCCAGCAGAAGACAGGGTGACTATGGCTACACCTTC.

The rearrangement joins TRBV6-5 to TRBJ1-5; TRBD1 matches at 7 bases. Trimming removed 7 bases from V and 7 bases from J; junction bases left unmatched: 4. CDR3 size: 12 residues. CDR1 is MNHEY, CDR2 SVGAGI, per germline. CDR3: CASITGDQPQHF. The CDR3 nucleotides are TGTGCCAGCATCACAGGGGACCAGCCCCAGCATTTT.

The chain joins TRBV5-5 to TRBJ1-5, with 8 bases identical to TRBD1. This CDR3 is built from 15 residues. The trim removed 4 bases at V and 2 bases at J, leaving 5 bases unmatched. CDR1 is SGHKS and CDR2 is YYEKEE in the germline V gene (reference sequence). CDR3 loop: CASSQLTGGNQPQHF. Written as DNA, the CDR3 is TGTGCCAGCAGCCAACTGACAGGGGGCAATCAGCCCCAGCATTTT.

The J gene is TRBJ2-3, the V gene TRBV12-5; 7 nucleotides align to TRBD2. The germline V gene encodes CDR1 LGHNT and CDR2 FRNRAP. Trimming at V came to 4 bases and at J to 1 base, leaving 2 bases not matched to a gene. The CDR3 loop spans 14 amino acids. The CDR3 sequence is CASGYAGGTDTQYF. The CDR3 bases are TGTGCTAGTGGTTACGCGGGGGGCACAGATACGCAGTATTTT.

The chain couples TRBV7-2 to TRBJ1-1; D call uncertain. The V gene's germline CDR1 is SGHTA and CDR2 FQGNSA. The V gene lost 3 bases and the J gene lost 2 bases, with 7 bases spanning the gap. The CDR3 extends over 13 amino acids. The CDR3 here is CASSLRPNTEAFF. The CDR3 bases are TGTGCCAGCAGCTTGCGCCCAAACACTGAAGCTTTCTTT.

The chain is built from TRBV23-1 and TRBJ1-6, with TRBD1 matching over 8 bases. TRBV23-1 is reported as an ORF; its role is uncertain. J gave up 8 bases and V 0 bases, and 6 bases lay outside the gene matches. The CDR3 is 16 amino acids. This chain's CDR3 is CASSQSPDRADSPLHF. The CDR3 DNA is TGCGCCAGCAGTCAATCCCCGGACAGGGCAGATTCACCCCTCCACTTT.

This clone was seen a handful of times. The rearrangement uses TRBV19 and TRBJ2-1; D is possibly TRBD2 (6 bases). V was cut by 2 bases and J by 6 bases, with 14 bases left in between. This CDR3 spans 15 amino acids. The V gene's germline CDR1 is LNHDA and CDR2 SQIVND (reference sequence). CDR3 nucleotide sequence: TGTGCCAGTAGTATAAGGCCAACTAGCTTCAATGAGCAGTTCTTC. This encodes CASSIRPTSFNEQFF.

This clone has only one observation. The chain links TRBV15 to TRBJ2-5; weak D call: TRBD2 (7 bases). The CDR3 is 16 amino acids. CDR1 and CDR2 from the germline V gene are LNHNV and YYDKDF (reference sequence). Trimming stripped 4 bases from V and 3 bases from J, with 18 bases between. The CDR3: CATSTGGGSPKETQYF. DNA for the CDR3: TGTGCCACCAGCACCGGGGGCGGGAGTCCTAAAGAGACCCAGTACTTC.

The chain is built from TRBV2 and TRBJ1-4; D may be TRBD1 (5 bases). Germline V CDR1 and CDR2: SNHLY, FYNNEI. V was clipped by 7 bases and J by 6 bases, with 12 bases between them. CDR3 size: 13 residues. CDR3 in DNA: TGTGCCAGCAAAGACAGTACAGATGAAAAACTGTTTTTT. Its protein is CASKDSTDEKLFF. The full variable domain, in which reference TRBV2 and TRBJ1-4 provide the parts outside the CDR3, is EPEVTQTPSHQVTQMGQEVILRCVPISNHLYFYWYRQILGQKVEFLVSFYNNEISEKSEIFDDQFSVERPDGSNFTLKIRSTKLEDSAMYFCASKDSTDEKLFFGSGTQLSVL.

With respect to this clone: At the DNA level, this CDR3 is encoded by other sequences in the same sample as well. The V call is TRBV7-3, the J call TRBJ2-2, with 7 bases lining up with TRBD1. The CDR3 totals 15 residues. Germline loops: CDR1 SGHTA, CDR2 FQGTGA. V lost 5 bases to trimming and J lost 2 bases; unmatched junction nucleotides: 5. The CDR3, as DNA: TGTGCCAGCAGCCTATGGGACAGAAACACCGGGGAGCTGTTTTTT. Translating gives CASSLWDRNTGELFF.

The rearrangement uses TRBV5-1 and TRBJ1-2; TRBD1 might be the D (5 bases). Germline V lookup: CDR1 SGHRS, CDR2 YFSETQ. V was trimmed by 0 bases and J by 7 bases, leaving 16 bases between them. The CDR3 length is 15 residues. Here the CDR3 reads CASSLGAGLDGGYTF. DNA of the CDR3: TGCGCCAGCAGCTTGGGGGCAGGGTTGGATGGTGGCTACACCTTC.

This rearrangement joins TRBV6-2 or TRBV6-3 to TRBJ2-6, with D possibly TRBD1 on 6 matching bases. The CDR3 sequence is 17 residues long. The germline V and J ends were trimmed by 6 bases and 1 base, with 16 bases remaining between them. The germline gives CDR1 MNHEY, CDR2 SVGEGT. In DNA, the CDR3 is TGTGCCAGCAGCCCATTTCCCCAGGGGTCTGGGGCCAACGTCCTGACTTTC. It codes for CASSPFPQGSGANVLTF.

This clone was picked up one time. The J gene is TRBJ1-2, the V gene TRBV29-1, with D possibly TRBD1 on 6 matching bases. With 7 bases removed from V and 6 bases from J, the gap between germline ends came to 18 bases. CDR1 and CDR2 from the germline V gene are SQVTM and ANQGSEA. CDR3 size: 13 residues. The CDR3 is CSGRTERVDGYTF. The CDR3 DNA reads TGCAGCGGAAGGACAGAACGAGTGGATGGCTACACCTTC.

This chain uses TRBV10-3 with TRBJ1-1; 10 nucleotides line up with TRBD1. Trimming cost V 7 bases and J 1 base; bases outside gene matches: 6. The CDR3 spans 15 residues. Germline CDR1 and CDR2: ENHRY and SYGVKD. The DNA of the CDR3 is TGTGCCATCACCCGGACAGGGGGGGGGAACACTGAAGCTTTCTTT. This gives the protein CAITRTGGGNTEAFF.

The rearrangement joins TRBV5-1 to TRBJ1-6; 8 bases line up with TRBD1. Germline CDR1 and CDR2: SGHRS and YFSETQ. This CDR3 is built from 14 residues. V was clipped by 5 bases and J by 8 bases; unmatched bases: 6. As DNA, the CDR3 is TGCGCCAGCAGTACAGGGGGTTGGGATTCACCCCTCCACTTT. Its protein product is CASSTGGWDSPLHF.

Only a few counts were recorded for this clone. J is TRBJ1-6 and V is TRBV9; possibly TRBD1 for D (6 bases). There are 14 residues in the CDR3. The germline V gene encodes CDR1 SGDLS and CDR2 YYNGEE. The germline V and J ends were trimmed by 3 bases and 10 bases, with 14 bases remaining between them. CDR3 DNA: TGTGCCAGCAGCGCAGGGGCCTCGAAATCACCCCTCCACTTT. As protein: CASSAGASKSPLHF. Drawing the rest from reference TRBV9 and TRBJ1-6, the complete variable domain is DSGVTQTPKHLITATGQRVTLRCSPRSGDLSVYWYQQSLDQGLQFLIQYYNGEERAKGNILERFSAQQFPDLHSELNLSSLELGDSALYFCASSAGASKSPLHFGNGTRLTVT.

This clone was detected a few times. DNA of the CDR3: TGCGCCAGCAGCCCCTCACTGCCTGGGACAGGAAATAATTCACCCCTCCACTTT. The encoded protein is CASSPSLPGTGNNSPLHF. The chain combines TRBV4-3 with TRBJ1-6; TRBD1 agrees at 8 bases. This CDR3 has 18 amino acids. The V gene end was trimmed by 4 bases and the J gene end by 5 bases; junction bases not matched to a gene: 13. Germline CDR1 LGHNA, CDR2 YSLEER.

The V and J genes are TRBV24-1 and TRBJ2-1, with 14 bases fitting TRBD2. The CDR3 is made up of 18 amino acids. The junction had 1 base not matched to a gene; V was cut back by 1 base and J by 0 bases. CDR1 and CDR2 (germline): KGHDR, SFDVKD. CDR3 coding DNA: TGTGCCACCAGTGATTTTGGGACTAGCGGGAGCTCCTACAATGAGCAGTTCTTC. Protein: CATSDFGTSGSSYNEQFF.

CDR3 sequence: CASSGTPLSYEQYF. CDR3 bases: TGTGCCAGCAGCGGGACACCTCTCTCCTACGAGCAGTACTTC. This chain uses TRBV9 with TRBJ2-7, with D tentatively TRBD1 (5 bases). CDR1 and CDR2 from the germline V gene are SGDLS and YYNGEE. The CDR3 is 14 residues long. Trimming took 3 bases from V and 0 from J, leaving 10 bases between them.

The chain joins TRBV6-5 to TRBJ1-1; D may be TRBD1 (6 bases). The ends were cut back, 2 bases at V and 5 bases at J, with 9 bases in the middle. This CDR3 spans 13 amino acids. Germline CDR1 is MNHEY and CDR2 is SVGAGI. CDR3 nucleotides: TGTGCCAGCAGTTACGACGGACAGACTGAAGCTTTCTTT. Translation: CASSYDGQTEAFF.